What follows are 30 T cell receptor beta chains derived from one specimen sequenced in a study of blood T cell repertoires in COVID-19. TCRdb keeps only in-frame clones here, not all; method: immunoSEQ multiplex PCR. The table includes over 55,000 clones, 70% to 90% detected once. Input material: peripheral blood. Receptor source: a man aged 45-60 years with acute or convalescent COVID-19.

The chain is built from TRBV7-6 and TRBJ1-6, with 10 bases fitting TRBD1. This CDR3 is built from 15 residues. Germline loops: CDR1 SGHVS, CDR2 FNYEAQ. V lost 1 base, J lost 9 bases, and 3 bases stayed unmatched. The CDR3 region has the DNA TGTGCCAGCAGCTTAGTGACAGGGGGCCGTTCACCCCTCCACTTT. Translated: CASSLVTGGRSPLHF. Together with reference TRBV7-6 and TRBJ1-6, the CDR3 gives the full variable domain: GAGVSQSPRYKVTKRGQDVALRCDPISGHVSLYWYRQALGQGPEFLTYFNYEAQQDKSGLPNDRFSAERPEGSISTLTIQRTEQRDSAMYRCASSLVTGGRSPLHFGNGTRLTVT.

CDR3 DNA: TGTGCCAGCAGCTTGGCAGGGGTTGGTGGCTACACCTTC. Protein: CASSLAGVGGYTF. The V call is TRBV5-8, the J call TRBJ1-2; tentatively, D is TRBD1 (6 bases). The CDR3 has 13 residues. Germline V CDR1 and CDR2: SGHTS, YDEGEE. V shed 0 bases and J shed 7 bases, with 10 bases lying between them.

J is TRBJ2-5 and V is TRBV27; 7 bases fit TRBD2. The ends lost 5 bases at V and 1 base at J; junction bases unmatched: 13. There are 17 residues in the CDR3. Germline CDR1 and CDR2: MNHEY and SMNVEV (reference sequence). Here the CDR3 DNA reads TGTGCCAGCAGTAAAGGACTAGGCAGGTCGGTCCAAGAGACCCAGTACTTC. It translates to CASSKGLGRSVQETQYF.

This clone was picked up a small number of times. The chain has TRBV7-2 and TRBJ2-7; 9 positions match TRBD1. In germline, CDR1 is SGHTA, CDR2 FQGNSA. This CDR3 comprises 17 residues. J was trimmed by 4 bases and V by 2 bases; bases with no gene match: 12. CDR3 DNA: TGTGCCAGCAGCTTACTTTCTTGGGGGGACAGGGCTTACGAGCAGTACTTC. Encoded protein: CASSLLSWGDRAYEQYF.

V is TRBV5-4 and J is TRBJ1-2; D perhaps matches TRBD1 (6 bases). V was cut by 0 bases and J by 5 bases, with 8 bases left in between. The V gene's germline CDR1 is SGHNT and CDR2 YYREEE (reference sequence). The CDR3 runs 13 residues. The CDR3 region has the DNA TGTGCCAGCAGCTTGGTAGGGGGATATGGCTACACCTTC. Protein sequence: CASSLVGGYGYTF.

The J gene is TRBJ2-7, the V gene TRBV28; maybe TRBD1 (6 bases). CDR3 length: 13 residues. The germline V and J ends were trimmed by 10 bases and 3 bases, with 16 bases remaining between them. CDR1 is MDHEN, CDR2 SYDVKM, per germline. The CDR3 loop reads CATKSPDSYEQYV. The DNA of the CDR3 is TGTGCCACCAAATCACCGGACAGCTACGAGCAGTACGTC.

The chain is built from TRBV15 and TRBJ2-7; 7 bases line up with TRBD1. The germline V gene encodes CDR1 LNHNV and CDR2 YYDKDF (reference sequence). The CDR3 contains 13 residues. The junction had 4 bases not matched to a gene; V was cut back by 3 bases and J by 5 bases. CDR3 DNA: TGTGCCACCAGCAGTCAACAGGGGAACGAGCAGTACTTC. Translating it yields CATSSQQGNEQYF.

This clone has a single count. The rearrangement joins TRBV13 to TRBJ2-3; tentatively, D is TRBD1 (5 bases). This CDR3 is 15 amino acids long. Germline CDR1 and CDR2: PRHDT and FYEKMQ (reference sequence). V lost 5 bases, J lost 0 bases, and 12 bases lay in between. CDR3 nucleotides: TGTGCCAGCAGCCCCCGGACATTGAGCACAGATACGCAGTATTTT. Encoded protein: CASSPRTLSTDTQYF.

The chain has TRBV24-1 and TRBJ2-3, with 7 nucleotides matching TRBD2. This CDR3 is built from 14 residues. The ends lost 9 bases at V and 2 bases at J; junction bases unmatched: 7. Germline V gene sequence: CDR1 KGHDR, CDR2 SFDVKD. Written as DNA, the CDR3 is TGTGCCACCGAAGGAAGCGGGAACACAGATACGCAGTATTTT. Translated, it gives CATEGSGNTDTQYF.

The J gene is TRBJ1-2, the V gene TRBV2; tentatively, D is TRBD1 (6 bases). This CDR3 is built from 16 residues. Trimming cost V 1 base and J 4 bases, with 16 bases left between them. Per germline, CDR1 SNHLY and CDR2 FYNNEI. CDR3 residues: CASSEDLNRAPYGYTF. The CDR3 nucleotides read TGTGCCAGCAGTGAAGATTTGAACAGGGCCCCCTATGGCTACACCTTC.

The CDR3 reads CASGTDTGNTIYF. The DNA for the CDR3 is TGTGCCAGTGGGACAGATACTGGAAACACCATATATTTT. This sequence joins TRBV19 and TRBJ1-3; the match to TRBD1 covers 7 bases. CDR3 length: 13 residues. Germline V gene sequence: CDR1 LNHDA, CDR2 SQIVND (reference sequence). Germline trimming cut 8 bases from V and 2 bases from J; bases unmatched to any gene: 3.

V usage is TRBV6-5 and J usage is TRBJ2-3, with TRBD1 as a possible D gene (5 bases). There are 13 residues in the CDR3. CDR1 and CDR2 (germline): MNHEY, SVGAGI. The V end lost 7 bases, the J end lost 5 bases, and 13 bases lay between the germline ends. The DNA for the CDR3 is TGTGCCAGCATGTGGGGCCAGGGAGATACGCAGTATTTT. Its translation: CASMWGQGDTQYF.

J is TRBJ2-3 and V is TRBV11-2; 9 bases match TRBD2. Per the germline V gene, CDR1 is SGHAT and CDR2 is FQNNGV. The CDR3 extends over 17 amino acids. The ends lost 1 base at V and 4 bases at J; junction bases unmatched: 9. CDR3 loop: CASSLVALAGIADTQYF. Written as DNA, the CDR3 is TGTGCCAGCAGCTTAGTGGCCCTAGCGGGGATTGCAGATACGCAGTATTTT.

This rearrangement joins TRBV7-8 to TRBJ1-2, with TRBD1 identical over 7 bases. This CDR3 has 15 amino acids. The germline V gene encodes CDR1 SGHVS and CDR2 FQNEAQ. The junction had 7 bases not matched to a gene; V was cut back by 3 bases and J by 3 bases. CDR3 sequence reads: CASSFLGQNDYGYTF. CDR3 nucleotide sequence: TGTGCCAGCAGCTTTCTGGGACAGAATGACTATGGCTACACCTTC.

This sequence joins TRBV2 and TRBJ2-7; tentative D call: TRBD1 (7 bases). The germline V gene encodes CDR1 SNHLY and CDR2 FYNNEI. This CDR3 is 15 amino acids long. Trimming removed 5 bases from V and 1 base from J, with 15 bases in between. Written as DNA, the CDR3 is TGTGCCAGCAGTAAGGAGGGGACAGCGTCCTACGAGCAGTACTTC. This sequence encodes CASSKEGTASYEQYF.

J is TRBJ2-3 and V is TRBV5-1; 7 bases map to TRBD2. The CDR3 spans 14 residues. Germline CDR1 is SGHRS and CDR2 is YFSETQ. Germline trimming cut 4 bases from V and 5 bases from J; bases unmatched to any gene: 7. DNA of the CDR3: TGCGCCAGCAGCCCGGCGGGGGTGGGAGATACGCAGTATTTT. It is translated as CASSPAGVGDTQYF.

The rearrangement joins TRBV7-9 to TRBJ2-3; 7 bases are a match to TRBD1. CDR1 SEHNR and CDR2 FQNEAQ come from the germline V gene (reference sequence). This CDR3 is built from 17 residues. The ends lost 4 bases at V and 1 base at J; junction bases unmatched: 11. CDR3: CASSSRPKDRGTDTQYF. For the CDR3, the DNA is TGTGCCAGCAGCTCCCGCCCAAAAGACAGGGGCACAGATACGCAGTATTTT.

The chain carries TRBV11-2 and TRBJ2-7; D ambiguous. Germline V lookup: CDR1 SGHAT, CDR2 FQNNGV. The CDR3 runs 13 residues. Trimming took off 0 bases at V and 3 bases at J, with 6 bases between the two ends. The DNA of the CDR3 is TGTGCCAGCAGCTTAGAACTCGTCTACGAGCAGTACGTC. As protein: CASSLELVYEQYV.

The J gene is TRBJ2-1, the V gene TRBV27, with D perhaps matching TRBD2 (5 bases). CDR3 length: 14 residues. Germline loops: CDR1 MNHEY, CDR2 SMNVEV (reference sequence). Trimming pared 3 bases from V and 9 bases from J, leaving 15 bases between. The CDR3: CASSFGVRGSEQFF. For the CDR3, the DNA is TGTGCCAGCAGTTTCGGGGTTCGAGGGAGTGAGCAGTTCTTC.

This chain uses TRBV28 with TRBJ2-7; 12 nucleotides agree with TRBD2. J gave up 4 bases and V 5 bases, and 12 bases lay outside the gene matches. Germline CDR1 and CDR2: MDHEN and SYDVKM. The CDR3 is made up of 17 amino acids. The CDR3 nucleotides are TGTGCCAGCAGTCCCGGACTAGCGGGGTTACACCGGTACGAGCAGTACTTC. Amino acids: CASSPGLAGLHRYEQYF.

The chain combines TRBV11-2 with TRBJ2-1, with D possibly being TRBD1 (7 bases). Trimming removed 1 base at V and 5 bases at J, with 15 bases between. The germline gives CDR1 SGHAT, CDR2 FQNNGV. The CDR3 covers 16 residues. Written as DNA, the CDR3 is TGTGCCAGCAGCTTAGTCAAGGCAGGGGGGAACAATGAGCAGTTCTTC. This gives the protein CASSLVKAGGNNEQFF. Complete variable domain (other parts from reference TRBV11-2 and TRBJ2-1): EAGVAQSPRYKIIEKRQSVAFWCNPISGHATLYWYQQILGQGPKLLIQFQNNGVVDDSQLPKDRFSAERLKGVDSTLKIQPAKLEDSAVYLCASSLVKAGGNNEQFFGPGTRLTVL.

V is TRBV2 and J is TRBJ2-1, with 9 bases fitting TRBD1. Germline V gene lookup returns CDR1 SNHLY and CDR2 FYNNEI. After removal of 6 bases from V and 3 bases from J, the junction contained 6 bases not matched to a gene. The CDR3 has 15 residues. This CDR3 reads CASRAGTGYYNEQFF. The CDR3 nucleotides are TGTGCCAGCAGAGCCGGGACAGGGTACTACAATGAGCAGTTCTTC. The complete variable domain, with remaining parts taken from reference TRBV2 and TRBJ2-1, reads EPEVTQTPSHQVTQMGQEVILRCVPISNHLYFYWYRQILGQKVEFLVSFYNNEISEKSEIFDDQFSVERPDGSNFTLKIRSTKLEDSAMYFCASRAGTGYYNEQFFGPGTRLTVL.

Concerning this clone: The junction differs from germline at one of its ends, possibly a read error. The CDR3 loop reads CASSERGMTGEF. The CDR3 DNA follows: TGTGCCAGCAGTGAAAGGGGGATGACAGGGGAGTTC. The chain employs TRBV6-1 and TRBJ1-2, with 8 bases lining up with TRBD1. This CDR3 region has 12 residues. CDR1 is MNHNS, CDR2 SASEGT, per germline.

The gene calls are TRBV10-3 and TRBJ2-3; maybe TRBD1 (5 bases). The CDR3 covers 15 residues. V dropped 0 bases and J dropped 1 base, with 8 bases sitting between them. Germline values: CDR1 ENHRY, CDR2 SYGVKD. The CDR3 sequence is CAISESGRGTDTQYF. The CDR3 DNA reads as TGTGCCATCAGTGAGTCGGGCAGGGGCACAGATACGCAGTATTTT.

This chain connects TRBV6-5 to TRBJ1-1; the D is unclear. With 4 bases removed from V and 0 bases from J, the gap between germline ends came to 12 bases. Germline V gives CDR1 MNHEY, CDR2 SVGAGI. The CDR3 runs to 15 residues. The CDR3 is CASSSTSILNTEAFF. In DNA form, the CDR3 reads TGTGCCAGCAGTTCCACATCGATCTTGAACACTGAAGCTTTCTTT.

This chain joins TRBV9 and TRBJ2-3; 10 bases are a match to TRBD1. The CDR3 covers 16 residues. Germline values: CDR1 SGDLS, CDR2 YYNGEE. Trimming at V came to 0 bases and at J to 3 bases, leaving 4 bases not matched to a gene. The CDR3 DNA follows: TGTGCCAGCAGCGTAGGGGGACAGGGGCGTACAGATACGCAGTATTTT. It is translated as CASSVGGQGRTDTQYF.

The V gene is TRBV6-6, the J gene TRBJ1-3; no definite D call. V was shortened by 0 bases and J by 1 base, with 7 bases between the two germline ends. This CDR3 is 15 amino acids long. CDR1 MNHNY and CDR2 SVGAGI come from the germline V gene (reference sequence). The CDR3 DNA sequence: TGTGCCAGCAGTTACTCGAGGGATTCTGGAAACACCATATATTTT. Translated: CASSYSRDSGNTIYF.

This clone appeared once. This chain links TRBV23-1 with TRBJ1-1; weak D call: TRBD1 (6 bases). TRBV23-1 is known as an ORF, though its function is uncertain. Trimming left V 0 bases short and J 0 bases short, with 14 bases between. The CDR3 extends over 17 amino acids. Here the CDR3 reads CASSQSSDRSMNTEAFF. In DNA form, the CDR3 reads TGCGCCAGCAGTCAATCTAGTGACAGGAGCATGAACACTGAAGCTTTCTTT.

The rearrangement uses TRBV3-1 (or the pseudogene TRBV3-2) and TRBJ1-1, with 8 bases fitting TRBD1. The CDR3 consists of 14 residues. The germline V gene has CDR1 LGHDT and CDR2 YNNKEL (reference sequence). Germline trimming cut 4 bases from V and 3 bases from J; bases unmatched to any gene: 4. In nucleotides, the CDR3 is TGTGCCAGCAGCCCCGGGACAGGCTACACTGAAGCTTTCTTT. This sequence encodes CASSPGTGYTEAFF.

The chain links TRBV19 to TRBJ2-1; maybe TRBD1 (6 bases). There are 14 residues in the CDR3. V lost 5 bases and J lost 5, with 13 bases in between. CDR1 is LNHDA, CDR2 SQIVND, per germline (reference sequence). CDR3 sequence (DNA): TGTGCCAGTAGTGCAGGGGACGTCAACAATGAGCAGTTCTTC. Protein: CASSAGDVNNEQFF.